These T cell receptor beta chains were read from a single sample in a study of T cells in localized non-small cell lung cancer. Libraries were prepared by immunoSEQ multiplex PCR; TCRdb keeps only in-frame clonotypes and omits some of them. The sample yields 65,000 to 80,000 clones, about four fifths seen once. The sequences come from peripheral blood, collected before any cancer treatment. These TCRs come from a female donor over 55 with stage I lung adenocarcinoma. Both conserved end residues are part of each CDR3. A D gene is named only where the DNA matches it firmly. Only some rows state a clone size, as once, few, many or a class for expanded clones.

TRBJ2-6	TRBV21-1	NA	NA	TGTGCCAGCAGTCGTGGGACAGAAGAGGCCTCTGGGGCCAACGTCCTGACTTTC	CASSRGTEEASGANVLTF
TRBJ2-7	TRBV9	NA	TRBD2	TGTGCCAGCAGCCCCAACGCGGGAGATTCCGAGCAGTACTTC	CASSPNAGDSEQYF
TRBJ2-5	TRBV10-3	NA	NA	TGTGCCATCAGTGAGTCCGGGGAGACCCAGTACTTC	CAISESGETQYF
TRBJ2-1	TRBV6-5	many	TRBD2	TGTGCCAGCGGGGGACTAGCGGGAGGATTGAATGAGCAGTTCTTC	CASGGLAGGLNEQFF
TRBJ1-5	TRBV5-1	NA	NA	TGCGCCAGCAGCTTGGGGCCCAATCAGCCCCAGCATTTT	CASSLGPNQPQHF
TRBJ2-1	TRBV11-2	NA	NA	TGTGCCAGCAGCTCAGGGGTTGAGGGCAATGAGCAGTTCTTC	CASSSGVEGNEQFF
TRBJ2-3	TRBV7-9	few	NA	TGTGCCAGCAGCTTCCTGTCGACCACGCAGTATTTT	CASSFLSTTQYF
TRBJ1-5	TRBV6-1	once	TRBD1	TGTGCCAGCAGTGAAGGGACAGGGCGAGGGCAGCCCCAGCATTTT	CASSEGTGRGQPQHF
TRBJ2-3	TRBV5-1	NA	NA	TGCGCCAGCAGCTCGAGGGGGGCCGGCACAGATACGCAGTATTTT	CASSSRGAGTDTQYF
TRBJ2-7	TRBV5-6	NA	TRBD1	TGTGCCAGCAGCCCAATGACAGGGTTTGGAGTCTACGAGCAGTACTTC	CASSPMTGFGVYEQYF
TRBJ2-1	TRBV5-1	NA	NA	TGCGCCAGCAGCAGGGGCGACTTTTACAATGAGCAGTTCTTC	CASSRGDFYNEQFF
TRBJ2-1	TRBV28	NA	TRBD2	TGTGCCAGCAGGCTCATGCGGGAGCTTCCCAATGAGCAGTTCTTC	CASRLMRELPNEQFF
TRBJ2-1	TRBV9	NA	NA	TGTGCCAGCAGCGGGTTGGAGACCGGCAATGAGCAGTTCTTC	CASSGLETGNEQFF